This T cell receptor (beta chain) stems from a study of blood T cell repertoires in COVID-19. As for the study in general: Some COVID-19 samples were acute and others convalescent; all came from the United States, Italy and Spain. The cDNA or gDNA used as material had been derived from T cells, B-cell-depleted T cells, or PBMCs.

CDR3 length equals 15 residues. V lost 6 bases and J lost 5, with 19 bases in between. Per germline, CDR1 LNHDA and CDR2 SQIVND (reference sequence). Data came from immunoSEQ multiplex PCR; TCRdb stores just in-frame clones and leaves some out. The table has about 370,000 clones, roughly nine tenths seen once. Those enrolled, adults aged roughly 18 to 89 years, came from some 23 US areas. Within the 2 weeks before study entry, each person in the exposed group met a COVID-19 case. Sequences were obtained from PBMCs or T cells enriched from blood (not recorded which). This rearrangement joins TRBV19 to TRBJ1-2; D remains unclear. This clonotype was sampled from a woman aged 35 to 49 who had been exposed to COVID-19. CDR3 bases: TGTGCCAGTAGACGAGGGAGGACTCGCCCTTATGGCTACACCTTC. Its translation: CASRRGRTRPYGYTF.